The clone carrying this TCR beta chain has ten or more counts. The entry originates in a study of T cells in Graves' hyperthyroidism and ophthalmopathy. Diagnosis relied on clinical symptoms, serum thyroxine and TRAb, thyroid ultrasound and orbital computed tomography. Researchers took RNA transcripts and amplified the TCR beta CDR3 regions from them. The TCR CDR3 first-round RT-PCR relied on the HTBI primer set. TCRdb ran MiXCR on the multiplex PCR reads and lists one entry per CDR3 protein. The data hold fewer than 900,000 distinct CDR3 sequences, with around 15% observed a single time. There are 16 residues in the CDR3. Germline V lookup: CDR1 MDHEN, CDR2 SYDVKM. The germline V and J ends were trimmed by 5 bases and 3 bases, with 20 bases remaining between them.

The chain links TRBV28 to TRBJ2-7; D is possibly TRBD2 (5 bases). This receptor was identified in a man aged 18 to 30 with Graves' hyperthyroidism. Material for sequencing was blood. The CDR3 bases are TGTGCCAGCAGTCCCTCCGATCGGGGATATTTCTACGAGCAGTACTTC. Residues: CASSPSDRGYFYEQYF.